The 32 T cell receptor beta chains in this list originate from one sample, sequenced in a study of T cell responses to AZD1222 COVID-19 vaccine. Produced via immunoSEQ multiplex PCR; TCRdb's table is partial and in-frame only. The data hold about 140,000 clones, with about nine tenths observed a single time. Sequences were derived from peripheral blood, sampled on day 0 of AZD1222 vaccination. The receptors were sampled from an adult in good health.

The V gene is TRBV24-1, the J gene TRBJ2-2; D ambiguous. The CDR3 sequence is 15 residues long. V was shortened by 0 bases and J by 2 bases, with 6 bases between the two germline ends. Germline V CDR1 and CDR2: KGHDR, SFDVKD. Written as DNA, the CDR3 is TGTGCCACCAGTGATTTGACAGCTAACACCGGGGAGCTGTTTTTT. Translated: CATSDLTANTGELFF.

The chain couples TRBV15 to TRBJ1-5, with D possibly matching TRBD1 (6 bases). Germline lookup yields CDR1 LNHNV and CDR2 YYDKDF (reference sequence). The CDR3 has 13 residues. V lost 5 bases and J 7 bases, leaving 12 bases between the germline ends. Here the CDR3 DNA reads TGTGCCACCAGCGGGGGGGGCCGCCAGCCCCAGCATTTT. Protein product: CATSGGGRQPQHF.

The gene calls are TRBV5-8 and TRBJ1-5; D is perhaps TRBD1 (5 bases). Trimming pared 0 bases from V and 6 bases from J, leaving 13 bases between. This CDR3 has 15 amino acids. The germline gives CDR1 SGHTS, CDR2 YDEGEE. This chain's CDR3 is CASSLGGESGQPQHF. CDR3 nucleotides: TGTGCCAGCAGCTTGGGAGGGGAGAGTGGTCAGCCCCAGCATTTT.

Only one count was recorded for this clone. This chain connects TRBV6-2 or TRBV6-3 to TRBJ2-7, with D unclear. The CDR3 loop spans 13 amino acids. CDR1 MNHEY and CDR2 SVGEGT come from the germline V gene. V was shortened by 3 bases and J by 5 bases, with 11 bases between the two germline ends. Written as DNA, the CDR3 is TGTGCCAGCAGTTATAGTCAGACCCACGAGCAGTACTTC. Encoded protein: CASSYSQTHEQYF.

The rearrangement joins TRBV2 to TRBJ1-4; no definite D call. The CDR3 extends over 13 amino acids. Per the germline V gene, CDR1 is SNHLY and CDR2 is FYNNEI. Trimming took 6 bases from V and 5 from J, leaving 10 bases between them. CDR3 residues: CASRADLNEKLFF. CDR3 bases: TGTGCCAGCAGGGCCGACTTGAATGAAAAACTGTTTTTT.

CDR3 amino acids: CASSLGRYYGYTF. CDR3 sequence (DNA): TGTGCCAGCAGCCTGGGACGGTACTATGGCTACACCTTC. V is TRBV14 and J is TRBJ1-2; D may be TRBD1 (5 bases). V was shortened by 4 bases and J by 3 bases, with 9 bases between the two germline ends. This CDR3 contains 13 residues. Germline CDR1 and CDR2: SGHDN and FVKESK.

The rearrangement joins TRBV15 to TRBJ2-5; 7 bases line up with TRBD2. CDR1 LNHNV and CDR2 YYDKDF come from the germline V gene (reference sequence). J was trimmed by 3 bases and V by 5 bases; bases with no gene match: 9. This CDR3 has 15 residues. The CDR3 reads CATSPGASGEETQYF. The CDR3, as DNA: TGTGCCACCAGCCCCGGTGCGAGCGGGGAAGAGACCCAGTACTTC. The variable domain in full, with the rest retrieved from reference TRBV15 and TRBJ2-5, is DAMVIQNPRYQVTQFGKPVTLSCSQTLNHNVMYWYQQKSSQAPKLLFHYYDKDFNNEADTPDNFQSRRPNTSFCFLDIRSPGLGDTAMYLCATSPGASGEETQYFGPGTRLLVL.

The chain combines TRBV29-1 with TRBJ1-5; D is perhaps TRBD1 (5 bases). The length of the CDR3 is 15 residues. V was clipped by 5 bases and J by 0 bases, with 14 bases between them. CDR1 and CDR2 (germline): SQVTM, ANQGSEA. The CDR3, as DNA: TGCAGCGTTACCGAAAGGGGCTATAGCAATCAGCCCCAGCATTTT. Translated, it gives CSVTERGYSNQPQHF.

The chain carries TRBV6-5 and TRBJ2-1, with 10 bases identical to TRBD1. V shed 8 bases, J shed 7 bases, and the junction held 11 bases outside the gene matches. Germline CDR1 MNHEY, CDR2 SVGAGI. This CDR3 spans 15 amino acids. In DNA, the CDR3 is TGTGCCAGCGTACCGGGACAGGGGTTTTCGAATGAGCAGTTCTTC. Protein sequence: CASVPGQGFSNEQFF.

The V and J genes are TRBV7-9 and TRBJ1-2, with D possibly being TRBD1 (5 bases). From germline, CDR1 is SEHNR and CDR2 FQNEAQ (reference sequence). V lost 2 bases, J lost 3 bases, and 7 bases lay in between. The CDR3 consists of 13 residues. The CDR3 DNA reads TGTGCCAGCAGCTTAAAAGGGGACTATGGCTACACCTTC. Protein sequence: CASSLKGDYGYTF.

The gene calls are TRBV7-2 and TRBJ2-7; 9 bases map to TRBD1. Germline CDR1 SGHTA, CDR2 FQGNSA. Trimming at V came to 3 bases and at J to 4 bases, leaving 4 bases not matched to a gene. CDR3 length: 14 residues. The CDR3 sequence: CASSFLGQGYEQYF. DNA for the CDR3: TGTGCCAGCAGCTTTTTGGGACAGGGATACGAGCAGTACTTC.

The chain links TRBV28 to TRBJ1-3; D not certain. This CDR3 is 14 amino acids long. The V end was cut by 3 bases, the J end by 4 bases, with 10 bases between. Germline assignment: CDR1 MDHEN and CDR2 SYDVKM. The CDR3 DNA follows: TGTGCCAGCAGTTTCCAGGACCGCGGAAACACCATATATTTT. It specifies CASSFQDRGNTIYF.

The V and J genes are TRBV6-5 and TRBJ1-1; 7 bases are shared with TRBD1. V gave up 5 bases and J gave up 1 base; unmatched junction bases: 4. The CDR3 has 14 residues. Germline V gives CDR1 MNHEY, CDR2 SVGAGI. The DNA for the CDR3 is TGTGCCAGCAGTCCGGGACAGTCGAACACTGAAGCTTTCTTT. This gives the protein CASSPGQSNTEAFF.

The chain links TRBV6-1 to TRBJ2-7, with TRBD1 matching over 7 bases. After removal of 7 bases from V and 1 base from J, the junction contained 10 bases not matched to a gene. Germline-derived CDR1 and CDR2 are MNHNS and SASEGT. The CDR3 covers 15 residues. The CDR3 here is CASMVSGTASYEQYF. The CDR3, as DNA: TGTGCCAGCATGGTATCCGGGACAGCATCCTACGAGCAGTACTTC.

The chain carries TRBV4-2 and TRBJ1-3; 9 bases agree with TRBD1. CDR3 length equals 17 residues. The germline gives CDR1 LGHNA, CDR2 YNFKEQ. The V and J ends lost 0 bases and 3 bases, in that order; junction bases with no gene match: 6. The CDR3 DNA sequence: TGTGCCAGCAGCCAAGATAAAGGGACAGGGAATGGAAACACCATATATTTT. It is translated as CASSQDKGTGNGNTIYF.

The chain uses TRBV18 and TRBJ2-2, with D possibly TRBD2 on 5 matching bases. CDR3 length: 16 residues. V gave up 4 bases and J gave up 4 bases, with 16 bases separating them. The germline CDR1 and CDR2 sequences are KGHSH and LQKENI. The CDR3 DNA reads as TGTGCCAGCTCACTGTATTTCGAGGGAGTCACCGGGGAGCTGTTTTTT. It encodes CASSLYFEGVTGELFF.

This clone was observed a single time. The CDR3 nucleotides read TGCGCCAGCAGCCCAACCGGGGGGATGAGCTCCTACGAGCAGTACTTC. Translating it yields CASSPTGGMSSYEQYF. The chain links TRBV5-1 to TRBJ2-7; 7 bases align to TRBD2. J was trimmed by 0 bases and V by 4 bases; bases with no gene match: 10. CDR1 is SGHRS, CDR2 YFSETQ, per germline. The CDR3 runs to 16 residues.

This chain's CDR3 is CATQEGGLGSYEQYF. Written as DNA, the CDR3 is TGTGCAACCCAGGAAGGGGGACTAGGGTCGTACGAGCAGTACTTC. This sequence joins TRBV6-5 and TRBJ2-7, with 8 bases fitting TRBD2. The germline V gene encodes CDR1 MNHEY and CDR2 SVGAGI. The CDR3 runs to 15 residues.

This clone showed up just once. This chain joins TRBV28 and TRBJ2-3; 9 bases line up with TRBD2. The CDR3 covers 14 residues. V was pared by 6 bases and J by 3 bases, with 4 bases of the junction left unmatched. Germline CDR1 is MDHEN and CDR2 is SYDVKM. The DNA of the CDR3 is TGTGCCAGCAGGAGTGCGGGAGGGACAGATACGCAGTATTTT. Translation gives CASRSAGGTDTQYF.

CDR3 sequence reads: CASSEEWANSYEQYF. Here the CDR3 DNA reads TGTGCCAGCAGTGAAGAGTGGGCTAACTCCTACGAGCAGTACTTC. The chain carries TRBV6-1 and TRBJ2-7; no reliable D call. Looked up from germline, CDR1 is MNHNS and CDR2 is SASEGT. The CDR3 totals 15 residues. Trimming pared 1 base from V and 0 bases from J, leaving 10 bases between.

There are a few counts of this clone. The gene calls are TRBV12-3 or TRBV12-4 and TRBJ1-1; D remains ambiguous. The V end lost 6 bases, the J end lost 6 bases, and 11 bases lay between the germline ends. The CDR3 covers 12 residues. The CDR3 DNA follows: TGTGCCAGCAGCCCCGGGAGCTCTGAAGCTTTCTTT. Protein sequence: CASSPGSSEAFF.

This sequence joins TRBV6-8 and TRBJ1-5; D remains unclear. Trimming removed 2 bases at V and 0 bases at J, with 11 bases between. The CDR3 sequence is 16 residues long. Germline CDR1 is MNHGY and CDR2 is SAAAGT. The CDR3 sequence: CASSYVTPGSNQPQHF. The DNA of the CDR3 is TGTGCCAGCAGTTACGTCACTCCCGGTAGCAATCAGCCCCAGCATTTT.

The chain uses TRBV3-1 (or the pseudogene TRBV3-2) and TRBJ1-1, with 12 bases identical to TRBD1. The V gene's germline CDR1 is LGHDT and CDR2 YNNKEL (reference sequence). This CDR3 is built from 14 residues. Trimming cost V 3 bases and J 4 bases; bases outside gene matches: 0. CDR3 sequence (DNA): TGTGCCAGCAGCCAGGGACAGGGGGCCACTGAAGCTTTCTTT. Translated, it gives CASSQGQGATEAFF.

The V gene is TRBV18, the J gene TRBJ1-4; 9 bases fit TRBD1. CDR3 length equals 15 residues. Germline V gene sequence: CDR1 KGHSH, CDR2 LQKENI. The ends lost 2 bases at V and 12 bases at J; junction bases unmatched: 10. The CDR3 sequence: CASSPTGQGIVELFF. For the CDR3, the DNA is TGTGCCAGCTCACCAACAGGACAGGGGATAGTCGAACTGTTTTTT.

This clone was picked up many times. Other nucleotide sequences from this sample produce the same CDR3. The rearrangement joins TRBV19 to TRBJ1-6; D is possibly TRBD1 (5 bases). The V end lost 9 bases, the J end lost 7 bases, and 7 bases lay between the germline ends. This CDR3 has 11 amino acids. Per germline, CDR1 LNHDA and CDR2 SQIVND (reference sequence). The CDR3 protein is CASSGNSPLHF. The CDR3 DNA sequence: TGTGCCAGCTCAGGGAATTCACCCCTCCACTTT. The complete variable domain, with remaining parts taken from reference TRBV19 and TRBJ1-6, reads DGGITQSPKYLFRKEGQNVTLSCEQNLNHDAMYWYRQDPGQGLRLIYYSQIVNDFQKGDIAEGYSVSREKKESFPLTVTSAQKNPTAFYLCASSGNSPLHFGNGTRLTVT.

This clone was counted a single time. The chain has TRBV19 and TRBJ1-4; a possible D gene is TRBD1 (5 bases). CDR3 length: 15 amino acids. CDR1 and CDR2 from the germline V gene are LNHDA and SQIVND (reference sequence). Deletions cut 7 bases from V and 5 bases from J, with 17 bases between. The CDR3 protein is CASNKPQGGNEKLFF. The CDR3 DNA follows: TGTGCCAGTAATAAACCTCAGGGAGGAAATGAAAAACTGTTTTTT.

V gene TRBV11-2 combines with J gene TRBJ2-2; D possibly matches TRBD1 or TRBD2 (6 bases each). The V and J ends lost 5 bases and 3 bases respectively, with 16 bases between them. The CDR3 extends over 16 amino acids. Germline CDR1 reads SGHAT; CDR2 reads FQNNGV. The CDR3, as DNA: TGTGCCAGCAGCCGCTTTTGGGGGGCGGACACCGGGGAGCTGTTTTTT. Translation: CASSRFWGADTGELFF.

This chain connects TRBV29-1 to TRBJ2-7; no firm D call. The CDR3 covers 11 residues. From germline, CDR1 is SQVTM and CDR2 ANQGSEA. V lost 2 bases and J lost 8, with 10 bases in between. CDR3 sequence reads: CSVESTKKQYF. The CDR3 coding sequence is TGCAGCGTTGAATCTACCAAGAAGCAGTACTTC.

The chain couples TRBV24-1 to TRBJ1-2, with 11 bases matching TRBD1. From germline, CDR1 is KGHDR and CDR2 SFDVKD. V shed 4 bases, J shed 6 bases, and the junction held 15 bases outside the gene matches. The CDR3 consists of 18 residues. The CDR3 here is CATSDRDRGIGFGDGYTF. CDR3 nucleotides: TGTGCCACCAGTGACAGGGACAGGGGGATCGGATTCGGGGATGGCTACACCTTC.

The chain couples TRBV2 to TRBJ1-5; TRBD1 matches at 11 bases. The CDR3 has 15 amino acids. The ends lost 6 bases at V and 2 bases at J; junction bases unmatched: 3. CDR1 is SNHLY, CDR2 FYNNEI, per germline. CDR3 DNA sequence: TGTGCCAGCAGGAGGACAGGGGGCGGCAATCAGCCCCAGCATTTT. It is translated as CASRRTGGGNQPQHF.

The chain uses TRBV12-3 or TRBV12-4 and TRBJ2-2; possibly TRBD1 for D (6 bases). Trimming removed 6 bases at V and 7 bases at J, with 12 bases between. This CDR3 region has 13 residues. The CDR3 DNA follows: TGTGCCAGCAGCCCACAGGGAAACGGGGAGCTGTTTTTT. This sequence encodes CASSPQGNGELFF.

The chain recombines TRBV28 with TRBJ1-3; D uncertain. V was clipped by 1 base and J by 4 bases, with 8 bases between them. CDR1 MDHEN and CDR2 SYDVKM come from the germline V gene. The CDR3 length is 14 residues. DNA for the CDR3: TGTGCCAGCAGTTTATATCGGAACGGAAACACCATATATTTT. Its protein is CASSLYRNGNTIYF. Drawing the rest from reference TRBV28 and TRBJ1-3, the complete variable domain is DVKVTQSSRYLVKRTGEKVFLECVQDMDHENMFWYRQDPGLGLRLIYFSYDVKMKEKGDIPEGYSVSREKKERFSLILESASTNQTSMYLCASSLYRNGNTIYFGEGSWLTVV.